Listed here are 5 T cell receptor beta chains from one sample, sequenced in a study of T cell changes during pregnancy in multiple sclerosis. The repertoire was sequenced with immunoSEQ multiplex PCR; TCRdb's copy has only in-frame clones and lacks some. The sample lists 80,000 to 100,000 clones, 91% occurring once. Sequenced material: peripheral blood, taken after pregnancy. These receptors originate from a female donor in good health, enrolled as a control in a pregnancy study.

The rearrangement links TRBV15 to TRBJ2-2, with D tentatively TRBD1 (6 bases). Looked up from germline, CDR1 is LNHNV and CDR2 is YYDKDF (reference sequence). This CDR3 comprises 13 residues. V gave up 9 bases and J gave up 7 bases, with 15 bases separating them. CDR3 sequence reads: CATRTGFDGELFF. The CDR3 DNA sequence: TGTGCCACGCGAACAGGGTTCGACGGGGAGCTGTTTTTT. Drawing the rest from reference TRBV15 and TRBJ2-2, the complete variable domain is DAMVIQNPRYQVTQFGKPVTLSCSQTLNHNVMYWYQQKSSQAPKLLFHYYDKDFNNEADTPDNFQSRRPNTSFCFLDIRSPGLGDTAMYLCATRTGFDGELFFGEGSRLTVL.

V usage is TRBV5-1 and J usage is TRBJ2-1, with TRBD2 identical over 11 bases. Germline V gene data show CDR1 as SGHRS and CDR2 as YFSETQ. The CDR3 contains 15 residues. After removal of 0 bases from V and 10 bases from J, the junction contained 6 bases not matched to a gene. CDR3 DNA sequence: TGCGCCAGCAGCTTGGGGGCTAGCGGGGGGCGGGAGCAGTTCTTC. Its protein is CASSLGASGGREQFF.

This clone was seen once. V is TRBV5-1 and J is TRBJ1-3; D is uncertain. This CDR3 region has 17 residues. The V and J ends lost 4 bases and 0 bases respectively, with 17 bases between them. Per germline, CDR1 SGHRS and CDR2 YFSETQ. The CDR3 region is CASSRGPISLSGNTIYF. DNA for the CDR3: TGCGCCAGCAGCAGAGGCCCCATTAGCCTCTCTGGAAACACCATATATTTT.

As concerns this clone: One end of the junction is discordant with germline, which a read error may explain. This chain links TRBV7-7 with TRBJ2-5, with 7 bases fitting TRBD1. Germline CDR1 SSHAT, CDR2 FNYEAQ (reference sequence). The CDR3 length is 14 residues. CDR3: CASSLRQGGETQYF. CDR3 DNA: TGTGCTAGCAGCTTAAGACAGGGTGGGGAGACCCAGTACTTC.

The V call is TRBV14, the J call TRBJ1-1, with D perhaps matching TRBD1 (6 bases). The CDR3 covers 13 residues. The V end was cut by 4 bases, the J end by 4 bases, with 10 bases between. Germline-derived CDR1 and CDR2 are SGHDN and FVKESK. As DNA, the CDR3 is TGTGCCAGCAGCCTACAGGGTGCCACTGAAGCTTTCTTT. Its translation is CASSLQGATEAFF. The full variable domain, in which reference TRBV14 and TRBJ1-1 provide the parts outside the CDR3, is EAGVTQFPSHSVIEKGQTVTLRCDPISGHDNLYWYRRVMGKEIKFLLHFVKESKQDESGMPNNRFLAERTGGTYSTLKVQPAELEDSGVYFCASSLQGATEAFFGQGTRLTVV.